The 5 T cell receptor beta chains below all came from one sample that was sequenced in a study of T cell responses to AZD1222 COVID-19 vaccine (dated by TCRdb to about 2021). What the time point label conveys for this sample: about 28 days (+/-7) after the second vaccine dose. Libraries were built with the immunoSEQ multiplex PCR assay. TCRdb retrieved this table from immuneACCESS and kept in-frame rearrangements only. Not all clones are present; in checked studies, unresolved V genes account for under half, and no reason is known for the remainder. In this sample the table shows 90,000 to 100,000 clones, roughly 86% of which occur a single time. 15% to 20% of the sample goes to the ten largest clones. This specimen was peripheral blood, taken 28 days after the second AZD1222 dose. These receptors originate from an adult who received the AZD1222 COVID-19 vaccine.

The chain couples TRBV2 to TRBJ2-3; a weak D match, TRBD2 (5 bases). Germline CDR1 and CDR2: SNHLY and FYNNEI. The CDR3 loop spans 14 amino acids. Trimming took off 4 bases at V and 5 bases at J, with 13 bases between the two ends. The CDR3 reads CASSVQRSGDTQYF. DNA for the CDR3: TGTGCCAGCAGTGTCCAGAGGAGCGGAGATACGCAGTATTTT.

The genes are TRBV15 and TRBJ2-3; 9 nucleotides agree with TRBD2. V dropped 3 bases and J dropped 1; count of bases not matched to a gene: 2. This CDR3 contains 15 residues. Per germline, CDR1 LNHNV and CDR2 YYDKDF (reference sequence). The CDR3 reads CATSRRTSGTDTQYF. The DNA for the CDR3 is TGTGCCACCAGCAGGAGGACTAGCGGCACAGATACGCAGTATTTT.

The gene calls are TRBV14 and TRBJ1-1; D remains ambiguous. CDR1 and CDR2 (germline): SGHDN, FVKESK. Trimming left V 2 bases short and J 7 bases short, with 8 bases between. The CDR3 sequence is 12 residues long. CDR3 in DNA: TGTGCCAGCAGCCAAATGAGTTATGAAGCTTTCTTT. Its translation is CASSQMSYEAFF.

This chain joins TRBV19 and TRBJ1-3; D uncertain. The germline V and J ends were trimmed by 2 bases and 0 bases, with 5 bases remaining between them. The CDR3 extends over 14 amino acids. Per the germline V gene, CDR1 is LNHDA and CDR2 is SQIVND (reference sequence). CDR3 amino acids: CASSIQASGNTIYF. CDR3 DNA sequence: TGTGCCAGTAGTATACAGGCCTCTGGAAACACCATATATTTT. Using reference TRBV19 and TRBJ1-3 for the parts outside the CDR3, the full variable domain is DGGITQSPKYLFRKEGQNVTLSCEQNLNHDAMYWYRQDPGQGLRLIYYSQIVNDFQKGDIAEGYSVSREKKESFPLTVTSAQKNPTAFYLCASSIQASGNTIYFGEGSWLTVV.

V gene TRBV6-1 combines with J gene TRBJ1-4, with no clear D. In germline, CDR1 is MNHNS, CDR2 SASEGT. With 4 bases removed from V and 0 bases from J, the gap between germline ends came to 12 bases. The CDR3 spans 16 residues. The CDR3 DNA reads as TGTGCCAGCAGTGTTGGCAGGCCCCCAACTAATGAAAAACTGTTTTTT. Translated, it gives CASSVGRPPTNEKLFF.